This T cell receptor (beta chain) came from a study of shared clonotypes between healthy human individuals. Study-level points and caveats: Clonotype sharing among donors likely depends on sequencing depth.

The assay ran at deep level. How the authors handled the data: Filtering differed for immunoSEQ, which gave only junction sequences without quality scores. TCRdb keeps only in-frame clones here, not all; method: immunoSEQ multiplex PCR. V, J and clone size are taken as reported in that table, and D and trimming were inferred from the DNA itself. The table records some 2.1 million clones, about 95% of them present only once. A single count supports this clone. Its antigen is unknown. Naive-designated CD8 cells lacked CD45RO, were positively enriched for CCR7, and omitted terminally differentiated effector memory CD45RA+ cells. V gave up 1 base and J gave up 4 bases, with 10 bases separating them. The germline CDR1 and CDR2 sequences are SEHNR and FQNEAQ (reference sequence). The CDR3 length is 14 residues.

The sample consisted of naive CD8+ T cells sorted from blood. This clonotype was obtained from a man younger than 30 in good health. The chain links TRBV7-9 to TRBJ1-2, with D unclear. CDR3: CASSLGAGLYGYTF. Here the CDR3 DNA reads TGTGCCAGCAGCTTAGGGGCAGGTCTCTATGGCTACACCTTC.